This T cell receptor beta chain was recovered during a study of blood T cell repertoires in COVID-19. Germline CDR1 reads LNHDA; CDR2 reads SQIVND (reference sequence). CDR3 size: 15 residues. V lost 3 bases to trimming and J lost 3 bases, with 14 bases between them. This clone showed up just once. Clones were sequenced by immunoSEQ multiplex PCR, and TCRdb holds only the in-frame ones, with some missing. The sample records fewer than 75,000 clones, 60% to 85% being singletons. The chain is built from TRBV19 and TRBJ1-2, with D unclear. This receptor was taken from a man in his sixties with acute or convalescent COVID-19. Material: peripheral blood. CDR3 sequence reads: CASSISGFFDYGYTF. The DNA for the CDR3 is TGTGCCAGTAGTATTTCGGGGTTTTTCGACTATGGCTACACCTTC.